What follows are 12 T cell receptor beta chains derived from one specimen sequenced in a study of blood T cell repertoires in COVID-19. Here immunoSEQ multiplex PCR was the method, and the copy in TCRdb shows in-frame clones only, minus some. Of more than 110,000 clones in the sample, approximately 84% were seen once. Sequenced: peripheral blood. The receptors shown here come from a woman aged 80 or over in a cohort sampled during active or convalescent COVID-19.

This rearrangement joins TRBV27 to TRBJ1-1; the D gene is possibly TRBD1 (5 bases). Germline loops: CDR1 MNHEY, CDR2 SMNVEV (reference sequence). The CDR3 length is 15 residues. The V gene lost 3 bases and the J gene lost 3 bases, with 14 bases spanning the gap. Here the CDR3 reads CASSFGGRRDTEAFF. Here the CDR3 DNA reads TGTGCCAGCAGTTTCGGGGGACGGCGGGACACTGAAGCTTTCTTT.

V and J are TRBV9 and TRBJ2-5, with 8 bases aligning to TRBD1. The CDR3 length is 16 residues. Per the germline V gene, CDR1 is SGDLS and CDR2 is YYNGEE. The trim removed 2 bases at V and 1 base at J, leaving 7 bases unmatched. The CDR3 is CASSVGTGLPQETQYF. The CDR3 nucleotides read TGTGCCAGCAGCGTGGGGACAGGCCTCCCCCAAGAGACCCAGTACTTC.

The chain recombines TRBV7-2 with TRBJ2-5; TRBD2 agrees at 14 bases. J lost 6 bases, V lost 5 bases, and 8 bases had no gene match. Germline V lookup: CDR1 SGHTA, CDR2 FQGNSA. There are 16 residues in the CDR3. CDR3 residues: CASSPWTSGGMKTQYF. For the CDR3, the DNA is TGTGCCAGCAGCCCCTGGACTAGCGGGGGGATGAAGACCCAGTACTTC.

V gene TRBV2 combines with J gene TRBJ2-2, with 8 bases matching TRBD1. The CDR3 has 14 amino acids. CDR1 SNHLY and CDR2 FYNNEI come from the germline V gene. J lost 7 bases, V lost 8 bases, and 9 bases had no gene match. The CDR3 DNA reads as TGTGCCAGCCAGAGGCAGGGGGCCTTCGGGGAGCTGTTTTTT. Amino acids: CASQRQGAFGELFF.

The rearrangement uses TRBV6-2 or TRBV6-3 and TRBJ1-1, with a possible D match to TRBD1 (5 bases). The V end lost 6 bases, the J end lost 11 bases, and 25 bases lay between the germline ends. The V gene's germline CDR1 is MNHEY and CDR2 SVGEGT. This CDR3 has 15 amino acids. The DNA for the CDR3 is TGTGCCAGCAGCGCAACCGGTCTCAGGGCTTCGAGGGCTTTCTTT. It yields the protein CASSATGLRASRAFF.

This chain joins TRBV11-1 and TRBJ1-3; possibly TRBD1 for D (5 bases). This CDR3 is 14 amino acids long. Germline V CDR1 and CDR2: SGHAT, FQDESV (reference sequence). Between the trimmed V and J ends, which lost 4 bases and 2 bases, there was a span of 9 bases. The CDR3 DNA reads TGTGCCAGCAGCTCAGGGATCGCTGGAAACACCATATATTTT. Translated: CASSSGIAGNTIYF.

The gene calls are TRBV28 and TRBJ1-2, with D unclear. This CDR3 region has 14 residues. V lost 2 bases and J 6 bases, leaving 13 bases between the germline ends. Germline V CDR1 and CDR2: MDHEN, SYDVKM. CDR3 nucleotides: TGTGCCAGCAGTTTAAATACGTGGGAGGATGGCTACACCTTC. It specifies CASSLNTWEDGYTF.

The chain has TRBV28 and TRBJ1-1; 7 bases fit TRBD1. CDR3 size: 15 residues. Trimming at V came to 4 bases and at J to 2 bases, leaving 7 bases not matched to a gene. From germline, CDR1 is MDHEN and CDR2 SYDVKM. This CDR3 reads CASSSHHRGNTEAFF. The CDR3 region has the DNA TGTGCCAGCAGTTCGCATCACAGGGGAAACACTGAAGCTTTCTTT.

This rearrangement joins TRBV20-1 to TRBJ2-1; D is ambiguous. Germline CDR1 DFQATT, CDR2 SNEGSKA (reference sequence). V was clipped by 3 bases and J by 3 bases, with 9 bases between them. This CDR3 spans 13 amino acids. The CDR3 nucleotides are TGCAGTGCTAGTGCGAGTAACTACAATGAGCAGTTCTTC. Its protein is CSASASNYNEQFF.

The gene calls are TRBV30 and TRBJ2-1, with TRBD2 matching 8 bases. Germline loops: CDR1 GTSNPN, CDR2 SVGIG (reference sequence). J lost 4 bases, V lost 7 bases, and 3 bases had no gene match. The CDR3 totals 12 residues. The CDR3 is CASSGGYNEQFF. The CDR3 coding sequence is TGTGCCTCGAGCGGGGGTTACAATGAGCAGTTCTTC.

The chain joins TRBV7-3 to TRBJ2-1; D remains ambiguous. The V and J ends lost 2 bases and 8 bases respectively, with 16 bases between them. The CDR3 extends over 15 amino acids. Per the germline V gene, CDR1 is SGHTA and CDR2 is FQGTGA. CDR3 DNA: TGTGCCAGCAGCTTACGGGTCGGCCACCACGATGAGCAGTTCTTC. It yields the protein CASSLRVGHHDEQFF.

The chain employs TRBV28 and TRBJ1-2; D unresolved. V was cut by 0 bases and J by 5 bases, with 13 bases left in between. The CDR3 is 15 amino acids. Germline CDR1 and CDR2: MDHEN and SYDVKM. CDR3 in amino acids: CASSLWGGMVYGYTF. The CDR3 bases are TGTGCCAGCAGTTTATGGGGAGGGATGGTGTATGGCTACACCTTC.